A single sample is the source of the 18 T cell receptor beta chains below, sequenced in a study of a mutant IDH1 vaccine in newly diagnosed glioma. Some clones are missing from TCRdb's copy, which holds only in-frame ones; the method was immunoSEQ multiplex PCR. The repertoire has roughly 120,000 clones, 80% of them found once; the top ten carry 5.5%. For these receptors, no antigen is known. Specified time point: week 11, during vaccination. Vaccinated patients received 300 ug of mutant IDH1 20-mer peptide per dose, with topical imiquimod. Sequencing was performed on PBMCs, taken from a glioma patient whose treatment included an IDH1 peptide vaccine. The receptors stem from a man aged 40-49 years with glioma.

The chain joins TRBV7-8 to TRBJ2-5; TRBD2 is a possible D gene (6 bases). Trimming shortened V by 1 base and J by 3 bases, and 9 bases separated the two germline ends. Germline values: CDR1 SGHVS, CDR2 FQNEAQ. This CDR3 region has 14 residues. This CDR3 reads CASSLVTGEETQYF. The CDR3 region has the DNA TGTGCCAGCAGCTTAGTAACGGGAGAAGAGACCCAGTACTTC. The variable domain in full, with the rest retrieved from reference TRBV7-8 and TRBJ2-5, is GAGVSQSPRYKVAKRGQDVALRCDPISGHVSLFWYQQALGQGPEFLTYFQNEAQLDKSGLPSDRFFAERPEGSVSTLKIQRTQQEDSAVYLCASSLVTGEETQYFGPGTRLLVL.

The genes are TRBV5-1 and TRBJ2-6; D remains unclear. V was pared by 5 bases and J by 2 bases, with 17 bases between. The CDR3 is 17 amino acids. CDR1 and CDR2 (germline): SGHRS, YFSETQ. CDR3 in amino acids: CASRLTVQGTGANVLTF. DNA for the CDR3: TGCGCCAGCAGACTTACCGTTCAAGGGACTGGGGCCAACGTCCTGACTTTC. The entire variable domain, with the rest obtained from reference TRBV5-1 and TRBJ2-6, is as follows: KAGVTQTPRYLIKTRGQQVTLSCSPISGHRSVSWYQQTPGQGLQFLFEYFSETQRNKGNFPGRFSGRQFSNSRSEMNVSTLELGDSALYLCASRLTVQGTGANVLTFGAGSRLTVL.

The genes are TRBV19 and TRBJ1-2; D may be TRBD1 (5 bases). V dropped 3 bases and J dropped 7 bases, with 18 bases sitting between them. The germline CDR1 and CDR2 sequences are LNHDA and SQIVND (reference sequence). This CDR3 has 15 residues. The CDR3 protein is CASSIPGHVNPGYTF. In DNA, the CDR3 is TGTGCCAGTAGTATTCCCGGACACGTGAACCCTGGCTACACCTTC.

The genes are TRBV6-1 and TRBJ1-5; no reliable D call. The V end was cut by 5 bases, the J end by 5 bases, with 10 bases between. CDR3 length: 13 amino acids. Germline loops: CDR1 MNHNS, CDR2 SASEGT. The CDR3 spells CASSSEEHQPQHF. The CDR3 DNA sequence: TGTGCCAGCAGTTCCGAGGAGCATCAGCCCCAGCATTTT.

This clone was seen only a few times. The chain couples TRBV19 to TRBJ1-1; D is perhaps TRBD1 (5 bases). Germline CDR1 and CDR2: LNHDA and SQIVND (reference sequence). Trimming cost V 5 bases and J 0 bases, with 13 bases left between them. The CDR3 is made up of 15 amino acids. The CDR3 DNA reads as TGTGCCAGTAGTGGTAGGGGAGGGCTGAACACTGAAGCTTTCTTT. As protein: CASSGRGGLNTEAFF.

This clone was found once. The genes are TRBV7-2 and TRBJ2-5, with TRBD2 identical over 9 bases. Per germline, CDR1 SGHTA and CDR2 FQGNSA. The CDR3 length is 14 residues. The trim removed 2 bases at V and 7 bases at J, leaving 5 bases unmatched. The CDR3 DNA reads as TGTGCCAGCAGCTTAAATGGCGGGAGGGGGACCCAGTACTTC. Protein sequence: CASSLNGGRGTQYF. Full variable domain (rest looked up from reference TRBV7-2 and TRBJ2-5): GAGVSQSPSNKVTEKGKDVELRCDPISGHTALYWYRQSLGQGLEFLIYFQGNSAPDKSGLPSDRFSAERTGGSVSTLTIQRTQQEDSAVYLCASSLNGGRGTQYFGPGTRLLVL.

The rearrangement joins TRBV6-6 to TRBJ1-5, with 7 bases aligning to TRBD1. The CDR3 is made up of 15 amino acids. Germline V CDR1 and CDR2: MNHNY, SVGAGI (reference sequence). The trim removed 6 bases at V and 1 base at J, leaving 6 bases unmatched. CDR3 amino acids: CASSLRGGSNQPQHF. The CDR3 bases are TGTGCCAGCAGCCTCAGGGGGGGAAGCAATCAGCCCCAGCATTTT.

The chain couples TRBV4-3 to TRBJ1-2, with D possibly matching TRBD1 (6 bases). Germline lookup yields CDR1 LGHNA and CDR2 YSLEER. The CDR3 has 13 amino acids. V was pared by 3 bases and J by 7 bases, with 12 bases between. The CDR3 loop reads CASSHTQGFGYTF. CDR3 DNA sequence: TGCGCCAGCAGCCACACGCAGGGGTTTGGCTACACCTTC.

This clone was observed once. The V and J genes are TRBV11-2 and TRBJ1-2; D gene unclear. The V and J ends lost 1 base and 4 bases respectively, with 7 bases between them. This CDR3 spans 13 amino acids. Germline CDR1 SGHAT, CDR2 FQNNGV. The CDR3 bases are TGTGCCAGCAGCTTAGTGACGGGCTATGGCTACACCTTC. This codes for CASSLVTGYGYTF.

The chain carries TRBV6-4 and TRBJ2-1; D is possibly TRBD2 (5 bases). CDR3 length equals 15 residues. Germline-derived CDR1 and CDR2 are MRHNA and SNTAGT. V was pared by 2 bases and J by 0 bases, with 8 bases between. The CDR3 region is CASSDQRTSYNEQFF. CDR3 sequence (DNA): TGTGCCAGCAGTGACCAGCGGACCTCCTACAATGAGCAGTTCTTC.

The rearrangement joins TRBV30 to TRBJ2-3, with D possibly matching TRBD1 (6 bases). The CDR3 has 14 amino acids. V was pared by 5 bases and J by 3 bases, with 15 bases between. The germline CDR1 and CDR2 sequences are GTSNPN and SVGIG (reference sequence). The CDR3 DNA sequence: TGTGCCTGGCAGGGGCGGGTGGGAACAGATACGCAGTATTTT. The encoded protein is CAWQGRVGTDTQYF.

This clone has at least ten counts. The chain links TRBV2 to TRBJ2-7, with unresolved D. Trimming pared 1 base from V and 6 bases from J, leaving 1 base between. The CDR3 covers 10 residues. The germline V gene has CDR1 SNHLY and CDR2 FYNNEI. The CDR3: CASSEGEQYF. The DNA for the CDR3 is TGTGCCAGCAGTGAAGGCGAGCAGTACTTC.

The V and J genes are TRBV7-9 and TRBJ2-7, with D unresolved. CDR1 is SEHNR, CDR2 FQNEAQ, per germline (reference sequence). V was trimmed by 0 bases and J by 7 bases, leaving 10 bases between them. CDR3 length: 13 residues. The CDR3 spells CASSLADPLEQYF. The CDR3 DNA is TGTGCCAGCAGCTTAGCAGACCCCCTGGAGCAGTACTTC.

The rearrangement links TRBV6-4 to TRBJ2-1; 8 bases fit TRBD2. J was trimmed by 5 bases and V by 6 bases; bases with no gene match: 12. Germline lookup yields CDR1 MRHNA and CDR2 SNTAGT. The CDR3 consists of 16 residues. The CDR3 spells CASSPSGRGSNNEQFF. The CDR3 DNA reads as TGTGCCAGCAGCCCCTCCGGGAGGGGGAGCAACAATGAGCAGTTCTTC.

The chain joins TRBV9 to TRBJ1-3; D not certain. This CDR3 spans 15 amino acids. Germline V gives CDR1 SGDLS, CDR2 YYNGEE. V was shortened by 4 bases and J by 4 bases, with 15 bases between the two germline ends. The CDR3 DNA reads TGTGCCAGCAGCCCGCGAAGCGGGCCGGGAAACACCATATATTTT. This codes for CASSPRSGPGNTIYF.

This clone has more than one count but fewer than ten. This sequence joins TRBV28 and TRBJ2-5; D call uncertain. Germline CDR1 reads MDHEN; CDR2 reads SYDVKM. The CDR3 runs to 10 residues. The V end was cut by 10 bases, the J end by 1 base, with 4 bases between. CDR3 loop: CATSQETQYF. In nucleotides, the CDR3 is TGTGCCACAAGCCAAGAGACCCAGTACTTC.

The chain uses TRBV19 and TRBJ2-5; TRBD1 matches at 7 bases. With V trimmed by 1 base and J by 0 bases, 2 bases remained unmatched. Per the germline V gene, CDR1 is LNHDA and CDR2 is SQIVND (reference sequence). The CDR3 covers 15 residues. The CDR3 DNA reads TGTGCCAGTAGTATAGTACAGGGGAACCAAGAGACCCAGTACTTC. This gives the protein CASSIVQGNQETQYF.

The rearrangement joins TRBV18 to TRBJ2-5, with no clear D. The CDR3 contains 11 residues. V was trimmed by 5 bases and J by 2 bases, leaving 3 bases between them. Per the germline V gene, CDR1 is KGHSH and CDR2 is LQKENI. The CDR3 region has the DNA TGTGCCAGCTCAGAGCAAGAGACCCAGTACTTC. Protein product: CASSEQETQYF.